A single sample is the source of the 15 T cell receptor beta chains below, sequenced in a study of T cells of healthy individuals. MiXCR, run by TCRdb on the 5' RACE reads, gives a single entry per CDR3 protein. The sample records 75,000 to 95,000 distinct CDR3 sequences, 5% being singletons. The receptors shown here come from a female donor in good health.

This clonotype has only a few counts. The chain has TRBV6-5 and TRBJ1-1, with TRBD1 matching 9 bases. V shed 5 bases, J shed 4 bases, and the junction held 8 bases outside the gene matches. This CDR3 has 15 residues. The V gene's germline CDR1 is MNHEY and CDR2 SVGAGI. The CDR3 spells CASSTQGAGGTEAFF. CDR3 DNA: TGTGCCAGCAGTACACAGGGGGCCGGAGGCACTGAAGCTTTCTTT.

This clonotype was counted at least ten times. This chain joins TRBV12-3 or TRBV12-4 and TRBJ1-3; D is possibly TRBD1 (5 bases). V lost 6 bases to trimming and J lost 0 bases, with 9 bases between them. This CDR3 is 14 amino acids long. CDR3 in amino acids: CASSKDISGNTIYF. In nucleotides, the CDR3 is TGTGCCAGCAGCAAGGACATCTCTGGAAACACCATATATTTT.

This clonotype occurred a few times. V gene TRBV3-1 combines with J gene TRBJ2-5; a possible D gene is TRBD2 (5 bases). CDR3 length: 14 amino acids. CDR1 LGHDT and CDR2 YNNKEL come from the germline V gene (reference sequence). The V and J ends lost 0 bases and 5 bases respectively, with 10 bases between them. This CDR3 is CASSQDEGRETQYF. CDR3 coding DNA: TGTGCCAGCAGCCAAGACGAGGGCAGGGAGACCCAGTACTTC.

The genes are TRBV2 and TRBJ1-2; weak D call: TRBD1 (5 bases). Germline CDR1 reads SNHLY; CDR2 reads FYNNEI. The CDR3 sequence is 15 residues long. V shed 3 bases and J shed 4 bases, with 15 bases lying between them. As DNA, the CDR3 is TGTGCCAGCAGTGAGGGGGGGGGTCCCATCTATGGCTACACCTTC. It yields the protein CASSEGGGPIYGYTF.

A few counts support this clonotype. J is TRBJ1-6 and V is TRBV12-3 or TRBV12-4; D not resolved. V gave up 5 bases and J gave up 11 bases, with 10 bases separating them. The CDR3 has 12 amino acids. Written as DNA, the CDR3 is TGTGCCAGCAGTACTCGGGTAGCACCCCTCCACTTT. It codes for CASSTRVAPLHF.

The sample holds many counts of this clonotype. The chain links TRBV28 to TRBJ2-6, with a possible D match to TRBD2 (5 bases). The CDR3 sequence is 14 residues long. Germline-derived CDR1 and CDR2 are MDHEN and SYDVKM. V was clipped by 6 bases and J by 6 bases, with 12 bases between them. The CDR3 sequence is CASRPDWAANVLTF. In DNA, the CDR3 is TGTGCCAGCAGACCGGACTGGGCGGCCAACGTCCTGACTTTC.

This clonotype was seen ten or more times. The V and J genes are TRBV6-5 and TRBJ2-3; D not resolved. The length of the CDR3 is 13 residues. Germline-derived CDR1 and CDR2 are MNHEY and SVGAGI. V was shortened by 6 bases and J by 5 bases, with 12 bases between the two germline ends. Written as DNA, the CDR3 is TGTGCCAGCAGGGCCGACATCTTAGATACGCAGTATTTT. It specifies CASRADILDTQYF.

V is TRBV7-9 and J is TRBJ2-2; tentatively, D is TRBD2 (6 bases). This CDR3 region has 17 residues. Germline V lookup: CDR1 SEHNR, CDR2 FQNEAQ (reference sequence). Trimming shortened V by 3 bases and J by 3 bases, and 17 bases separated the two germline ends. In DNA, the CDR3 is TGTGCCAGCAGCTTCTCCGTTGGGAGGTTGGACACCGGGGAGCTGTTTTTT. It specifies CASSFSVGRLDTGELFF.

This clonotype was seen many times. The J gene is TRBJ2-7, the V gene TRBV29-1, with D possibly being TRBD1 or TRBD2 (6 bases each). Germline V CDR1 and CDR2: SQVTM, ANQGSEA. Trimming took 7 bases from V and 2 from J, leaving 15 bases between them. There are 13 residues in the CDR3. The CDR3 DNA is TGCAGCGCCCGAGGGGGGATCGCCTACGAGCAGTACTTC. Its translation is CSARGGIAYEQYF.

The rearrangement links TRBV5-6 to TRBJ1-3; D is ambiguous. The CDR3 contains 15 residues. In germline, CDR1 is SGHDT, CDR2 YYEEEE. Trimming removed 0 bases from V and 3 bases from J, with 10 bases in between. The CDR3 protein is CASSLGMTSGNTIYF. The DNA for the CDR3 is TGTGCCAGCAGCTTGGGGATGACAAGTGGAAACACCATATATTTT. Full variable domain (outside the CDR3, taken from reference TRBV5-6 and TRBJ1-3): DAGVTQSPTHLIKTRGQQVTLRCSPKSGHDTVSWYQQALGQGPQFIFQYYEEEERQRGNFPDRFSGHQFPNYSSELNVNALLLGDSALYLCASSLGMTSGNTIYFGEGSWLTVV.

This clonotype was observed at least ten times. The CDR3 DNA reads TGCAGCGTTGGCGAGGGATACGAGCAGTACTTC. Translating it yields CSVGEGYEQYF. The gene calls are TRBV29-1 and TRBJ2-7, with D maybe TRBD2 (5 bases). V dropped 4 bases and J dropped 4 bases, with 8 bases sitting between them. CDR1 and CDR2 (germline): SQVTM, ANQGSEA. The CDR3 totals 11 residues.

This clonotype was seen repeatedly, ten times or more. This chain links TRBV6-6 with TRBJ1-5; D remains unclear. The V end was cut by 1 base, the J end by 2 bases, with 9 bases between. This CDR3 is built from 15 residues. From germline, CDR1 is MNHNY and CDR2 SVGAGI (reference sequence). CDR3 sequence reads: CASSYWQDGNQPQHF. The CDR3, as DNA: TGTGCCAGCAGTTACTGGCAGGACGGCAATCAGCCCCAGCATTTT.

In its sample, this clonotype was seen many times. This CDR3 reads CSATQGVAGYSNQPQHF. CDR3 DNA: TGCAGTGCTACTCAGGGGGTCGCGGGCTATAGCAATCAGCCCCAGCATTTT. The chain combines TRBV20-1 with TRBJ1-5; TRBD1 agrees at 7 bases. From germline, CDR1 is DFQATT and CDR2 SNEGSKA (reference sequence). The CDR3 sequence is 17 residues long. V shed 4 bases, J shed 0 bases, and the junction held 12 bases outside the gene matches.

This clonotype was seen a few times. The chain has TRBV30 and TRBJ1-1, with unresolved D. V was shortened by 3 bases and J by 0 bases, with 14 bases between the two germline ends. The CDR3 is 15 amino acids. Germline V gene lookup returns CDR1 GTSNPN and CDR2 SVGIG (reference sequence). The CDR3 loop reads CAWSPDLIMNTEAFF. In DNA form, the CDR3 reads TGTGCCTGGAGCCCAGACTTGATCATGAACACTGAAGCTTTCTTT.

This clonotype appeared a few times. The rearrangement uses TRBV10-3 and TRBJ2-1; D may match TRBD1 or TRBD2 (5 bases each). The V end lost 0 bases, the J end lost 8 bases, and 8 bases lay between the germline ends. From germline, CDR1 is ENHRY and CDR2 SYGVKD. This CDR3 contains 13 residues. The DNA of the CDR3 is TGTGCCATCAGTGAGTCGGGGGTTGATGAGCAGTTCTTC. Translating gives CAISESGVDEQFF.